The 14 T cell receptor beta chains listed next were all sequenced from one sample in a study of regulatory T cells in long-lasting Graves disease. Time point: newly diagnosed GD, antithyroid drugs for less than 3 months. PBMC-extracted RNA yielded the TCR library. The authors built TCR beta libraries using iRepertoire HTBI primers and Arm-PCR of CDR3 regions. TCRdb redid the calling of the multiplex PCR reads with MiXCR, one entry per CDR3 protein. Seen here are about 380,000 distinct CDR3 sequences, less than 20% observed once, and the top ten hold about a fifth. The input for sequencing was peripheral blood mononuclear cells (PBMCs), taken at new diagnosis, from a patient treated with antithyroid drugs. These receptors were collected from a female donor with Graves disease.

This clonotype has at least ten counts. This sequence joins TRBV12-3 or TRBV12-4 and TRBJ1-5, with TRBD1 matching over 7 bases. V was pared by 3 bases and J by 5 bases, with 4 bases of the junction left unmatched. The CDR3 is 14 amino acids. The CDR3 sequence is CASSFRTGDQPQHF. The CDR3 DNA follows: TGTGCCAGCAGTTTTAGGACAGGAGATCAGCCCCAGCATTTT.

This clonotype was seen ten or more times. The chain joins TRBV10-3 to TRBJ2-2, with D hard to call. The CDR3 has 11 amino acids. Germline lookup yields CDR1 ENHRY and CDR2 SYGVKD. The V end lost 6 bases, the J end lost 4 bases, and 3 bases lay between the germline ends. The CDR3 DNA reads as TGTGCCATCAGCCCCACCGGGGAGCTGTTTTTT. Translated, it gives CAISPTGELFF.

This clonotype was found a few times. The chain carries TRBV7-9 and TRBJ2-1; no firm D call. V gave up 7 bases and J gave up 6 bases, with 19 bases separating them. Germline V lookup: CDR1 SEHNR, CDR2 FQNEAQ (reference sequence). CDR3 length: 15 residues. The CDR3 spells CASKRGPSSSNEQFF. Here the CDR3 DNA reads TGTGCCAGCAAAAGAGGCCCGTCTAGTTCCAATGAGCAGTTCTTC.

This clonotype was recorded a few times. The chain joins TRBV10-3 to TRBJ1-5, with no clear D. The germline CDR1 and CDR2 sequences are ENHRY and SYGVKD. This CDR3 is built from 14 residues. Trimming shortened V by 3 bases and J by 1 base, and 7 bases separated the two germline ends. The CDR3 region is CAISDKLSNQPQHF. For the CDR3, the DNA is TGTGCCATCAGTGACAAACTAAGCAATCAGCCCCAGCATTTT.

This clonotype was observed many times. V is TRBV20-1 and J is TRBJ2-5; D is perhaps TRBD1 (5 bases). Germline CDR1 is DFQATT and CDR2 is SNEGSKA (reference sequence). The CDR3 is 14 residues long. V shed 0 bases and J shed 2 bases, with 10 bases lying between them. The CDR3 nucleotides are TGCAGTGCTAGAGAGGGCAGGGTGCAAGAGACCCAGTACTTC. Amino acids: CSAREGRVQETQYF.

Concerning this clonotype itself: This may be a read error, as it is one base from a much larger clone. The V and J genes are TRBV12-3 or TRBV12-4 and TRBJ2-1; 11 bases fit TRBD2. The CDR3 is 16 amino acids. Unmatched junction bases numbered 5, after V lost 7 bases and J lost 0 bases. As DNA, the CDR3 is TGTGCCAGCATCTTAGCGGGGGGGAGCTCCTACAATGAGCAGTTCTTC. Encoded protein: CASILAGGSSYNEQFF.

This clonotype has more than one count but fewer than ten. This chain connects TRBV18 to TRBJ2-3; D unresolved. The CDR3 consists of 14 residues. From germline, CDR1 is KGHSH and CDR2 LQKENI. Trimming cost V 6 bases and J 4 bases, with 14 bases left between them. The CDR3 loop is CASSGPDSPDTQYF. The CDR3 nucleotides read TGTGCCAGCTCCGGCCCAGACTCCCCAGATACGCAGTATTTT.

This clonotype occurred many times. Here the CDR3 reads CASSARGTGTYEQYF. The CDR3 nucleotides are TGTGCCAGCAGCGCTCGCGGCACGGGGACCTACGAGCAGTACTTC. The V and J genes are TRBV7-2 and TRBJ2-7; perhaps TRBD2 as D (5 bases). The CDR3 consists of 15 residues. Germline V gene sequence: CDR1 SGHTA, CDR2 FQGNSA. The ends were cut back, 5 bases at V and 2 bases at J, with 16 bases in the middle.

The CDR3 region has the DNA TGTGCCACCAGTGATTTTCCGACAGGGGGTTATGGCTACACCTTC. Translating it yields CATSDFPTGGYGYTF. V is TRBV24-1 and J is TRBJ1-2, with 9 bases fitting TRBD1. CDR3 length equals 15 residues. V dropped 1 base and J dropped 5; count of bases not matched to a gene: 4. The germline gives CDR1 KGHDR, CDR2 SFDVKD.

This clonotype was observed at least ten times. The CDR3 is CASSPRDRVNEQFF. The CDR3 DNA reads TGCGCCAGCAGCCCCCGGGACAGGGTCAATGAGCAGTTCTTC. The chain has TRBV10-1 and TRBJ2-1; TRBD1 matches at 9 bases. Germline V gene data show CDR1 as WNHNN and CDR2 as SYGVQD (reference sequence). After removal of 6 bases from V and 6 bases from J, the junction contained 6 bases not matched to a gene. This CDR3 is 14 amino acids long.

This chain links TRBV12-3 or TRBV12-4 with TRBJ2-3, with a weak D call TRBD1 (5 bases). The CDR3 extends over 14 amino acids. V lost 2 bases and J 9 bases, leaving 15 bases between the germline ends. This CDR3 reads CASSLRGTPWTQYF. In DNA, the CDR3 is TGTGCCAGCAGTTTAAGGGGTACACCGTGGACGCAGTATTTT.

This clonotype came up a few times. The junction and the germline gene differ at one end; a read error may be behind it. This rearrangement joins TRBV5-1 to TRBJ1-1, with a tentative D call TRBD1 (6 bases). This CDR3 region has 14 residues. Germline lookup yields CDR1 SGHRS and CDR2 YFSETQ. CDR3 residues: CASSLAGGYTGAFF. Written as DNA, the CDR3 is TGCGCCAGCAGCTTGGCTGGGGGCTACACTGGAGCTTTCTTT.

This clonotype was picked up a small number of times. Relative to the germline gene, one junction end is altered; a read error may explain this. CDR3 loop: CASSPGAGENPEAFF. CDR3 bases: TGTGCCAGCTCACCAGGGGCAGGAGAGAACCCTGAAGCTTTCTTT. The chain joins TRBV18 to TRBJ1-1; TRBD1 might be the D (5 bases). This CDR3 region has 15 residues. Germline V lookup: CDR1 KGHSH, CDR2 LQKENI.

At least ten counts were recorded for this clonotype. J is TRBJ1-5 and V is TRBV12-3 or TRBV12-4; no firm D call. The CDR3 contains 11 residues. Trimming shortened V by 4 bases and J by 4 bases, and 2 bases separated the two germline ends. The CDR3 region has the DNA TGTGCCAGCAGTTCGAATCAGCCCCAGCATTTT. This codes for CASSSNQPQHF.